The present entry profiles one TCR beta chain with its context. This specimen comes from a study of Graves' ophthalmopathy and Graves' hyperthyroidism. Amplified TCR beta CDR3 regions were obtained using RNA transcripts as template. Scientists carried out first-round RT-PCR using HTBI primers and then a second-round multiplex PCR. TCRdb processed the multiplex PCR reads anew with MiXCR; each CDR3 protein has one entry. The sample shows about 500,000 distinct CDR3 sequences, 13% to 15% of them seen only once. The diagnostic workup employed clinical symptoms, serum thyroxine, TRAb, thyroid ultrasound and orbital computed tomography. The PBMCs had their origin in roughly 10 ml of fresh peripheral blood. V gave up 4 bases and J gave up 3 bases, with 4 bases separating them. This CDR3 region has 11 residues. The germline V gene encodes CDR1 SGHDT and CDR2 YYEEEE.

This TCR derives from a woman in her 30s with Graves' ophthalmopathy. This chain uses TRBV5-6 with TRBJ1-1; D is uncertain. Source material: blood. In DNA form, the CDR3 reads TGTGCCAGCAGCAAATACACTGAAGCTTTCTTT. Translated, it gives CASSKYTEAFF.